This T cell receptor beta chain was documented in a study of cytomegalovirus exposure and HLA in healthy donors. Study outcomes and limitations: Later analysis associated a missense DCLRE1C variant with TCR beta V- and J-gene trimming.

This clone has just one count. What it binds is unknown. The PCR used 60 Vbeta and 13 Jbeta primers. This table comes from immunoSEQ multiplex PCR, and its TCRdb copy is limited to in-frame clones, with some not included. Seen here are about 180,000 clones, around four fifths observed once, and the top ten hold about 1.9%. There are 14 residues in the CDR3. Germline loops: CDR1 SGHTA, CDR2 FQGNSA. The V segment lost 2 bases and the J segment 8 bases; nucleotides outside the gene matches: 5. Sequenced input: PBMCs. The chain has TRBV7-2 and TRBJ1-4, with 7 bases lining up with TRBD1. The origin of this receptor is a woman in her twenties or thirties in good health and CMV-seronegative. CDR3 DNA: TGTGCCAGCAGCTTAAGACAGGGTAACGAAAAACTGTTTTTT. Protein sequence: CASSLRQGNEKLFF. The whole variable domain, filled in from reference TRBV7-2 and TRBJ1-4, reads GAGVSQSPSNKVTEKGKDVELRCDPISGHTALYWYRQSLGQGLEFLIYFQGNSAPDKSGLPSDRFSAERTGGSVSTLTIQRTQQEDSAVYLCASSLRQGNEKLFFGSGTQLSVL.